This T cell receptor beta chain stems from a study of blood T cell repertoires in COVID-19. Clones were read by immunoSEQ multiplex PCR, and TCRdb kept only the in-frame ones, dropping some. The sample lists 80,000 or so clones; approximately 80% were seen once. V shed 5 bases and J 1 base; nucleotides not matched to a gene: 6. This CDR3 has 15 amino acids. CDR1 SGHNT and CDR2 YYREEE come from the germline V gene (reference sequence). The sample comprised peripheral blood. The clonotype was recovered from a woman of 80 years or more with acute or convalescent COVID-19. V and J are TRBV5-4 and TRBJ2-1, with 7 bases identical to TRBD1. The CDR3 loop reads CASRRDRESYNEQFF. CDR3 DNA: TGTGCCAGCAGGAGGGACAGAGAATCCTACAATGAGCAGTTCTTC.